This paragraph reports one T cell receptor (beta chain). Germline CDR1 is KGHDR and CDR2 is SFDVKD. V was clipped by 3 bases and J by 5 bases; unmatched bases: 2. CDR3 size: 13 residues. This sample stems from a study of blood T cell repertoires in COVID-19. Method: immunoSEQ multiplex PCR; TCRdb's copy keeps in-frame clones and lacks some. Altogether hundreds of thousands of clones are present, 70% to 90% being singletons, with the ten largest covering roughly 3.3%. Material for sequencing was PBMCs or T cells enriched from blood (not recorded which). This clonotype originated in a woman in her forties or fifties in a cohort exposed to, infected with or recovered from COVID-19 (not recorded which). This rearrangement joins TRBV24-1 to TRBJ1-2, with 7 bases that match TRBD1. This CDR3 is CATSDQTGYGYTF. The CDR3, as DNA: TGTGCCACCAGTGATCAGACAGGGTATGGCTACACCTTC.